The 12 T cell receptor beta chains below come from one sample, sequenced in a study of cytomegalovirus exposure and HLA in healthy donors. 60 Vbeta and 13 Jbeta primers were used in PCR. Only in-frame clones appear in the TCRdb table, and some are missing; sequencing was by immunoSEQ multiplex PCR. The table shows 95,000 to 150,000 clones, with around three fifths occurring only once. The sample consisted of PBMCs. All receptors come from a woman in her thirties or forties in good health and CMV-seropositive.

The genes are TRBV7-7 and TRBJ2-3; 9 bases are a match to TRBD2. Germline CDR1 and CDR2: SSHAT and FNYEAQ (reference sequence). This CDR3 has 16 residues. CDR3 nucleotides: TGTGCTAGCGCCCTGGGGACTAGCATTGAAACAGATACGCAGTATTTT. Protein product: CASALGTSIETDTQYF.

V gene TRBV30 combines with J gene TRBJ2-2, with D possibly TRBD2 on 6 matching bases. The germline V gene has CDR1 GTSNPN and CDR2 SVGIG (reference sequence). V lost 6 bases and J lost 8, with 16 bases in between. There are 13 residues in the CDR3. This chain's CDR3 is CACRNKAGGELFF. CDR3 nucleotides: TGTGCCTGTCGTAATAAGGCGGGGGGGGAGCTGTTTTTT.

V gene TRBV27 combines with J gene TRBJ2-7, with a tentative D call TRBD2 (5 bases). Germline-derived CDR1 and CDR2 are MNHEY and SMNVEV (reference sequence). The CDR3 runs 15 residues. Deletions cut 8 bases from V and 2 bases from J, with 19 bases between. The CDR3 is CASGGGLSNPYEQYF. The CDR3 bases are TGTGCCAGCGGAGGAGGACTCAGTAACCCCTACGAGCAGTACTTC.

The chain employs TRBV19 and TRBJ2-1; 8 nucleotides line up with TRBD2. This CDR3 has 16 amino acids. CDR1 is LNHDA, CDR2 SQIVND, per germline (reference sequence). The trim removed 3 bases at V and 2 bases at J, leaving 6 bases unmatched. CDR3 residues: CASSIESGGAYNEQFF. DNA for the CDR3: TGTGCCAGTAGTATCGAGAGCGGGGGTGCCTACAATGAGCAGTTCTTC.

This clone was counted a single time. J is TRBJ2-5 and V is TRBV6-1, with 9 positions matching TRBD1. Unmatched junction bases numbered 7, after V lost 6 bases and J lost 2 bases. Germline V CDR1 and CDR2: MNHNS, SASEGT. The length of the CDR3 is 15 residues. CDR3 protein: CASRTYGTGQETQYF. Written as DNA, the CDR3 is TGTGCCAGCAGGACTTACGGGACAGGGCAAGAGACCCAGTACTTC.

The chain recombines TRBV6-4 with TRBJ2-1; the D gene is possibly TRBD1 (6 bases). V dropped 0 bases and J dropped 4 bases, with 10 bases sitting between them. The CDR3 spans 15 residues. From germline, CDR1 is MRHNA and CDR2 SNTAGT. The CDR3 sequence: CASSDSGTSYNEQFF. The CDR3 DNA is TGTGCCAGCAGTGACTCAGGGACATCGTACAATGAGCAGTTCTTC.

About this clone itself: One junction end does not reproduce the germline sequence, and a read error may be involved. The chain links TRBV10-1 to TRBJ2-2, with D perhaps TRBD1 or TRBD2 (5 bases each). Germline V gene lookup returns CDR1 WNHNN and CDR2 SYGVQD (reference sequence). The CDR3 is made up of 14 amino acids. CDR3 sequence reads: CASNEGGTGSQMFF. Written as DNA, the CDR3 is TGCGCCAGCAATGAGGGTGGAACAGGATCTCAGATGTTTTTT.

This clone was detected a few times. The chain joins TRBV28 to TRBJ1-3, with D uncertain. Germline-derived CDR1 and CDR2 are MDHEN and SYDVKM. V lost 1 base and J lost 8, with 9 bases in between. This CDR3 comprises 13 residues. CDR3 in DNA: TGTGCCAGCAGTTTATCTCCCTTCGACACCATATATTTT. Encoded protein: CASSLSPFDTIYF. Complete variable domain (other parts from reference TRBV28 and TRBJ1-3): DVKVTQSSRYLVKRTGEKVFLECVQDMDHENMFWYRQDPGLGLRLIYFSYDVKMKEKGDIPEGYSVSREKKERFSLILESASTNQTSMYLCASSLSPFDTIYFGEGSWLTVV.

V gene TRBV10-2 combines with J gene TRBJ2-2; D gene unclear. The germline gives CDR1 WSHSY, CDR2 SAAADI. This CDR3 is built from 14 residues. Trimming took off 0 bases at V and 5 bases at J, with 7 bases between the two ends. The CDR3 DNA is TGCGCCAGCAGTGAGTCAAGAGCGACCGGGGAGCTGTTTTTT. It translates to CASSESRATGELFF.

In this sample, this clone turned up a few times. This rearrangement joins TRBV5-1 to TRBJ2-3; TRBD2 matches at 10 bases. The CDR3 is 16 residues long. J gave up 2 bases and V 2 bases, and 5 bases lay outside the gene matches. Germline V gene lookup returns CDR1 SGHRS and CDR2 YFSETQ. The CDR3 here is CASSLSSGGVTDTQYF. CDR3 sequence (DNA): TGCGCCAGCAGCTTATCTAGCGGGGGCGTCACAGATACGCAGTATTTT.

By share, this clone counts as medium-sized. This chain joins TRBV14 and TRBJ1-2; no firm D call. The CDR3 extends over 14 amino acids. Germline V gene lookup returns CDR1 SGHDN and CDR2 FVKESK. The ends were cut back, 0 bases at V and 4 bases at J, with 9 bases in the middle. The CDR3 coding sequence is TGTGCCAGCAGCCAAGATCGGAGTTTCTATGGCTACACCTTC. It codes for CASSQDRSFYGYTF.

In this sample, this clone turned up a few times. The rearrangement joins TRBV6-1 to TRBJ1-3, with D possibly being TRBD1 (5 bases). The germline V gene has CDR1 MNHNS and CDR2 SASEGT. V lost 3 bases, J lost 4 bases, and 10 bases lay in between. The CDR3 runs to 14 residues. The CDR3, as DNA: TGTGCCAGCAGTGAGGCAGGGATGGGAAACACCATATATTTT. It codes for CASSEAGMGNTIYF.